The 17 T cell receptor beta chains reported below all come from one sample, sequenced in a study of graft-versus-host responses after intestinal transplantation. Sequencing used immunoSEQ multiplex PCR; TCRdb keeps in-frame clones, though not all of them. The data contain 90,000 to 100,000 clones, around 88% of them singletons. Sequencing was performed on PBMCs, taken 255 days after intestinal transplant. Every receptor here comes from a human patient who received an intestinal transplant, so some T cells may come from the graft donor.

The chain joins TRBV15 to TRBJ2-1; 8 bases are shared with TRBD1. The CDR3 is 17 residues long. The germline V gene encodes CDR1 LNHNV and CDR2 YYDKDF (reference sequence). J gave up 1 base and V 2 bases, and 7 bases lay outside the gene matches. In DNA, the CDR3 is TGTGCCACCAGCAGACCCCAGGGGGACAGGTCCTACAATGAGCAGTTCTTC. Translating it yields CATSRPQGDRSYNEQFF.

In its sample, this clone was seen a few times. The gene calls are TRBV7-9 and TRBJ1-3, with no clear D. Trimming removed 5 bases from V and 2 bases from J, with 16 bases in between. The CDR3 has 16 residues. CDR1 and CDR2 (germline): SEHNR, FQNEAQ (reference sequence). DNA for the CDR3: TGTGCCAGCAGCCCTCCCTTAGGGCACACTGGAAACACCATATATTTT. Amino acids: CASSPPLGHTGNTIYF.

The CDR3 protein is CASSLGSVAPLPYEQYF. The CDR3, as DNA: TGTGCCAGCAGCTTAGGTTCGGTGGCGCCCCTACCCTACGAGCAGTACTTC. This chain joins TRBV7-2 and TRBJ2-7; D unresolved. CDR1 is SGHTA and CDR2 is FQGNSA in the germline V gene. V lost 1 base, J lost 2 bases, and 18 bases lay in between. This CDR3 contains 17 residues.

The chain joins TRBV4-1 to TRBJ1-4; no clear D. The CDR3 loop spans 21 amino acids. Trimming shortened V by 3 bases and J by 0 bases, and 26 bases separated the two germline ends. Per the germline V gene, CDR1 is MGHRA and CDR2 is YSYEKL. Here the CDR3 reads CASSHPNTAGPSNPTNEKLFF. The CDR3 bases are TGCGCCAGCAGCCATCCTAATACTGCCGGGCCCTCGAACCCAACTAATGAAAAACTGTTTTTT.

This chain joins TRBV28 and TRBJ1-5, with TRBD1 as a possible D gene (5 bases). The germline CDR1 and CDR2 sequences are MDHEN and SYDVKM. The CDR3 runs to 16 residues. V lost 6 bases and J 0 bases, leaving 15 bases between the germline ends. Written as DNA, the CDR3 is TGTGCCAGCAGGGCGCCCGGGGGGGGTAGCAATCAGCCCCAGCATTTT. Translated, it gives CASRAPGGGSNQPQHF.

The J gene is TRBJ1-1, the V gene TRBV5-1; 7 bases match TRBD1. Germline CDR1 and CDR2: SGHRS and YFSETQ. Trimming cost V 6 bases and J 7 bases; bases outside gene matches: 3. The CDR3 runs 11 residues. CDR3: CASNQGVEAFF. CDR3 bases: TGCGCCAGCAACCAGGGGGTTGAAGCTTTCTTT.

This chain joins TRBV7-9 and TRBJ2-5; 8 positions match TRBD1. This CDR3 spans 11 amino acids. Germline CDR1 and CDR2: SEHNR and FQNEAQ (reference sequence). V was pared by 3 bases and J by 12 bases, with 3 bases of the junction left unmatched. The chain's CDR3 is CASSFSGGKYF. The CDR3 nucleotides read TGTGCCAGCAGCTTTTCAGGGGGCAAGTACTTC.

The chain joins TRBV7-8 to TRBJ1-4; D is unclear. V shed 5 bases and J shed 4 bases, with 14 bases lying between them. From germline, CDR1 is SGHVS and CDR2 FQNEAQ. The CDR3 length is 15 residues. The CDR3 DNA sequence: TGTGCCAGCAGCCCCTCAGATATCATTAATGAAAAACTGTTTTTT. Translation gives CASSPSDIINEKLFF.

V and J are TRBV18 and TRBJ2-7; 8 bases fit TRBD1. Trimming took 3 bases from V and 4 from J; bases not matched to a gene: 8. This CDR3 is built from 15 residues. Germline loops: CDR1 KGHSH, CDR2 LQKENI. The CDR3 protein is CASSPGQDRAYEQYF. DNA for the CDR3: TGTGCCAGCTCACCGGGGCAGGACAGGGCGTACGAGCAGTACTTC.

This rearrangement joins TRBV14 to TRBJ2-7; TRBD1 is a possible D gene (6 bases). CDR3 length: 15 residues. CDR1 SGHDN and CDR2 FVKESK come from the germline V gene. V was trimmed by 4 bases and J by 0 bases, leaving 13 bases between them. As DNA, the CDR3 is TGTGCCAGCAGCCCCAGGGGTCCCAGCTCCTACGAGCAGTACTTC. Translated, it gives CASSPRGPSSYEQYF.

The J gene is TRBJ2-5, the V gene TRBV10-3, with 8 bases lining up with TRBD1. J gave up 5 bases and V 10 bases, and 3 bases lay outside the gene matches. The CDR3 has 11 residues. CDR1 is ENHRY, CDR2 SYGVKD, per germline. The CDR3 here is CASRGPETQYF. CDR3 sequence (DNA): TGTGCCAGCAGGGGGCCGGAGACCCAGTACTTC.

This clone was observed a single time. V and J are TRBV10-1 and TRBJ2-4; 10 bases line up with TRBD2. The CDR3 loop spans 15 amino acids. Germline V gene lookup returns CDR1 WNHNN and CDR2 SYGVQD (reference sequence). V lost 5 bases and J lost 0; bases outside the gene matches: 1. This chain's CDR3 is CASSSGGAAKNIQYF. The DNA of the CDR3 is TGCGCCAGCAGTAGCGGGGGGGCAGCCAAAAACATTCAGTACTTC.

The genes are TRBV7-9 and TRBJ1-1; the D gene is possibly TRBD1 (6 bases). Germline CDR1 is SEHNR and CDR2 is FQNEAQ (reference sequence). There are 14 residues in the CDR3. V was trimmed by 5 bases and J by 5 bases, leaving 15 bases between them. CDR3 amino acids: CASSPRGEGTEAFF. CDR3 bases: TGTGCCAGCAGCCCCAGGGGAGAGGGGACTGAAGCTTTCTTT.

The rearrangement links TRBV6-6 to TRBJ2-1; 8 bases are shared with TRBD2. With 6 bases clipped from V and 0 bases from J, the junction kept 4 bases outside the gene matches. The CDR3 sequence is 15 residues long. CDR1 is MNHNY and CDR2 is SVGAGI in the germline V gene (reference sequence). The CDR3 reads CASSPGTSSYNEQFF. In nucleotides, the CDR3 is TGTGCCAGCAGCCCAGGGACTAGCTCCTACAATGAGCAGTTCTTC.

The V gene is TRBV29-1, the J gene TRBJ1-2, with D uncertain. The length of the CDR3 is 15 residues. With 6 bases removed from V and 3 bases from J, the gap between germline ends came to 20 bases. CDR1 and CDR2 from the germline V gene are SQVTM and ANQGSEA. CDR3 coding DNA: TGCAGCGTCGAGGCCGGGCCATCAAATTACTATGGCTACACCTTC. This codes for CSVEAGPSNYYGYTF.

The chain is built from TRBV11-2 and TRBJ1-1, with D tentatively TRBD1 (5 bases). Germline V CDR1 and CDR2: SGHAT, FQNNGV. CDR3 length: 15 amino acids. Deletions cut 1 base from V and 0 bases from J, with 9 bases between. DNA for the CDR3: TGTGCCAGCAGCTTAGGTCCAGGGATGAACACTGAAGCTTTCTTT. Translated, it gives CASSLGPGMNTEAFF.

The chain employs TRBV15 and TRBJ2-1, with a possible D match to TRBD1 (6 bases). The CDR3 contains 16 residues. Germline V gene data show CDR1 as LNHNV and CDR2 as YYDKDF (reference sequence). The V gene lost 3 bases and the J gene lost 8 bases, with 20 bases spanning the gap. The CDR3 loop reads CATSSGRTVLWDEQFF. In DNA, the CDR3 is TGTGCCACCAGCAGTGGTAGGACAGTTCTGTGGGATGAGCAGTTCTTC.